These 32 T cell receptor beta chains originate from one sample sequenced in a study of blood T cell repertoires in COVID-19. The method was immunoSEQ multiplex PCR; TCRdb's version includes in-frame clones alone and lacks a portion of them. The top ten hold about a tenth of the sample, which has tens of thousands of clones, approximately 80% seen once. Sequencing used peripheral blood. All receptors come from a man between 45 and 60 years old with COVID-19, enrolled during active disease.

The V and J genes are TRBV6-5 and TRBJ2-3; no clear D. The CDR3 is 10 residues long. V lost 10 bases, J lost 8 bases, and 10 bases lay in between. Germline V lookup: CDR1 MNHEY, CDR2 SVGAGI. The CDR3 protein is CATFFFTQYF. The CDR3 region has the DNA TGTGCCACTTTCTTTTTTACGCAGTATTTT.

The chain uses TRBV7-2 and TRBJ2-3; 8 bases fit TRBD1. CDR1 is SGHTA, CDR2 FQGNSA, per germline. The CDR3 covers 14 residues. Trimming at V came to 3 bases and at J to 2 bases, leaving 1 base not matched to a gene. CDR3 coding DNA: TGTGCCAGCAGCTTGGGACAGGCCACAGATACGCAGTATTTT. It translates to CASSLGQATDTQYF.

This rearrangement joins TRBV7-8 to TRBJ1-6; D unresolved. The germline V and J ends were trimmed by 5 bases and 2 bases, with 19 bases remaining between them. The CDR3 is made up of 18 amino acids. Germline lookup yields CDR1 SGHVS and CDR2 FQNEAQ. CDR3 coding DNA: TGTGCCAGCAGCCGCTTATCGGCGGAAACGGCCTATAATTCACCCCTCCACTTT. Translation: CASSRLSAETAYNSPLHF.

The V call is TRBV5-1, the J call TRBJ1-5, with no clear D. The V end was cut by 4 bases, the J end by 6 bases, with 17 bases between. Per the germline V gene, CDR1 is SGHRS and CDR2 is YFSETQ. This CDR3 has 15 amino acids. Here the CDR3 DNA reads TGCGCCAGCAGCCTAACCGGAACAGCGGGTCAGCCCCAGCATTTT. Amino acid sequence: CASSLTGTAGQPQHF.

V gene TRBV12-3 or TRBV12-4 combines with J gene TRBJ1-6; TRBD1 is a possible D gene (5 bases). This CDR3 is built from 13 residues. Trimming left V 8 bases short and J 7 bases short, with 12 bases between. CDR3 amino acids: CASALNRNSPLHF. Here the CDR3 DNA reads TGTGCCAGCGCCCTTAACAGGAATTCACCCCTCCACTTT.

The chain employs TRBV5-1 and TRBJ2-3; D is possibly TRBD2 (5 bases). This CDR3 has 16 amino acids. Looked up from germline, CDR1 is SGHRS and CDR2 is YFSETQ. Trimming stripped 0 bases from V and 4 bases from J, with 15 bases between. The CDR3 spells CASSLALGRTSDTQYF. The DNA for the CDR3 is TGCGCCAGCAGCTTGGCGCTGGGAAGGACTTCAGATACGCAGTATTTT.

This chain links TRBV2 with TRBJ1-2, with D possibly being TRBD1 (5 bases). The CDR3 has 15 residues. Germline-derived CDR1 and CDR2 are SNHLY and FYNNEI. The V gene lost 4 bases and the J gene lost 4 bases, with 16 bases spanning the gap. CDR3 bases: TGTGCCAGCAGTGGTGGGTCGGGAGGGACCTATGGCTACACCTTC. Translation: CASSGGSGGTYGYTF.

CDR3 protein: CASSHPPPAGGYTF. CDR3 DNA sequence: TGCGCCAGCAGTCACCCCCCCCCAGCCGGGGGCTACACCTTC. The J gene is TRBJ1-2, the V gene TRBV23-1; D uncertain. TRBV23-1 is an open reading frame whose function is uncertain. The CDR3 runs to 14 residues. The V gene lost 3 bases and the J gene lost 8 bases, with 16 bases spanning the gap.

This clone was counted a few times. This rearrangement joins TRBV6-5 to TRBJ1-5; D remains ambiguous. V was shortened by 6 bases and J by 0 bases, with 12 bases between the two germline ends. The germline CDR1 and CDR2 sequences are MNHEY and SVGAGI. CDR3 size: 15 residues. The CDR3 DNA is TGTGCCAGCAGCCGTTCCGGGGATAGCAATCAGCCCCAGCATTTT. Translated, it gives CASSRSGDSNQPQHF.

The chain links TRBV6-1 to TRBJ1-5; unclear D gene. V dropped 0 bases and J dropped 5 bases, with 5 bases sitting between them. CDR1 MNHNS and CDR2 SASEGT come from the germline V gene. CDR3 length equals 13 residues. The CDR3 protein is CASSEARDQPQHF. CDR3 DNA: TGTGCCAGCAGTGAAGCGAGGGATCAGCCCCAGCATTTT.

In its sample, this clone was seen once. This chain uses TRBV6-6 with TRBJ1-2, with D unclear. V lost 0 bases and J 2 bases, leaving 4 bases between the germline ends. Germline V gives CDR1 MNHNY, CDR2 SVGAGI (reference sequence). The CDR3 spans 13 residues. In DNA, the CDR3 is TGTGCCAGCAGTTACTCGTCAAACTATGGCTACACCTTC. Protein sequence: CASSYSSNYGYTF.

Only a few counts were recorded for this clone. The chain joins TRBV5-4 to TRBJ1-5; unclear D gene. Germline V lookup: CDR1 SGHNT, CDR2 YYREEE (reference sequence). V was trimmed by 0 bases and J by 5 bases, leaving 12 bases between them. CDR3 length: 15 amino acids. The CDR3 DNA is TGTGCCAGCAGCTTGGCCCCCGGGGAGGATCAGCCCCAGCATTTT. The encoded protein is CASSLAPGEDQPQHF.

The V gene is TRBV5-1, the J gene TRBJ1-2; D ambiguous. This CDR3 contains 14 residues. CDR1 and CDR2 from the germline V gene are SGHRS and YFSETQ. The V end was cut by 0 bases, the J end by 4 bases, with 10 bases between. The CDR3 DNA follows: TGCGCCAGCAGCTTGGATGGCGGAAGCTATGGCTACACCTTC. This translates into CASSLDGGSYGYTF.

The chain employs TRBV28 and TRBJ2-7; 7 bases line up with TRBD2. V lost 7 bases to trimming and J lost 2 bases; unmatched junction nucleotides: 8. The CDR3 contains 14 residues. Germline CDR1 MDHEN, CDR2 SYDVKM. CDR3 coding DNA: TGTGCCAGCAAACCCGGGACTACCGCCTACGAGCAGTACTTC. This gives the protein CASKPGTTAYEQYF.

This clone came up once. V is TRBV27 and J is TRBJ1-1, with D hard to call. Per the germline V gene, CDR1 is MNHEY and CDR2 is SMNVEV (reference sequence). Trimming shortened V by 6 bases and J by 1 base, and 9 bases separated the two germline ends. This CDR3 contains 13 residues. CDR3 in amino acids: CASRIHWNTEAFF. CDR3 bases: TGTGCCAGCAGGATTCACTGGAACACTGAAGCTTTCTTT.

The chain links TRBV7-9 to TRBJ1-2, with 7 positions matching TRBD1. With V trimmed by 5 bases and J by 3 bases, 6 bases remained unmatched. This CDR3 comprises 14 residues. Germline assignment: CDR1 SEHNR and CDR2 FQNEAQ (reference sequence). CDR3 amino acids: CASSPPGQYYGYTF. CDR3 coding DNA: TGTGCCAGCAGCCCCCCGGGACAGTACTATGGCTACACCTTC.

The genes are TRBV18 and TRBJ1-6; D ambiguous. V was trimmed by 1 base and J by 7 bases, leaving 8 bases between them. This CDR3 has 14 residues. From germline, CDR1 is KGHSH and CDR2 LQKENI. CDR3 nucleotide sequence: TGTGCCAGCTCACCACAGCGCGGGAATTCACCCCTCCACTTT. This gives the protein CASSPQRGNSPLHF.

J is TRBJ2-2 and V is TRBV18, with 7 bases identical to TRBD1. CDR3 size: 15 residues. Losses at the gene ends were 4 bases for V and 2 bases for J; bases not matched to a gene: 4. From germline, CDR1 is KGHSH and CDR2 LQKENI. The CDR3 spells CASSLRQGNTGELFF. The CDR3 bases are TGTGCCAGCTCACTTCGACAGGGAAACACCGGGGAGCTGTTTTTT.

The V call is TRBV2, the J call TRBJ2-1, with 10 bases lining up with TRBD1. V shed 2 bases, J shed 7 bases, and the junction held 5 bases outside the gene matches. The germline V gene has CDR1 SNHLY and CDR2 FYNNEI. The CDR3 has 15 amino acids. CDR3 in DNA: TGTGCCAGCAGTGAATTTCGACAGGGGGCTAATGAGCAGTTCTTC. This sequence encodes CASSEFRQGANEQFF.

This clone was seen more than once but under ten times. For the CDR3, the DNA is TGTGCCAGCTCCCCGATAGCGGGAGGCACAGATACGCAGTATTTT. It encodes CASSPIAGGTDTQYF. V is TRBV6-5 and J is TRBJ2-3, with TRBD2 matching over 9 bases. CDR1 is MNHEY, CDR2 SVGAGI, per germline. Trimming at V came to 8 bases and at J to 1 base, leaving 7 bases not matched to a gene. This CDR3 is 15 amino acids long.

The chain joins TRBV2 to TRBJ2-3; a weak D match, TRBD2 (6 bases). The germline V gene encodes CDR1 SNHLY and CDR2 FYNNEI. Trimming cost V 11 bases and J 7 bases, with 22 bases left between them. The CDR3 contains 14 residues. CDR3 DNA: TGTGCCGGGTCTTCTAGCGCCTTGATGCATACGCAGTATTTT. Amino acid sequence: CAGSSSALMHTQYF. Variable domain in full (rest from reference TRBV2 and TRBJ2-3): EPEVTQTPSHQVTQMGQEVILRCVPISNHLYFYWYRQILGQKVEFLVSFYNNEISEKSEIFDDQFSVERPDGSNFTLKIRSTKLEDSAMYFCAGSSSALMHTQYFGPGTRLTVL.

This clone was observed a single time. The gene calls are TRBV30 and TRBJ1-5; 7 nucleotides match TRBD1. This CDR3 has 15 residues. V lost 4 bases, J lost 0 bases, and 6 bases stayed unmatched. Germline V gene data show CDR1 as GTSNPN and CDR2 as SVGIG (reference sequence). The CDR3 region is CAWKRQGHSNQPQHF. For the CDR3, the DNA is TGTGCCTGGAAGAGACAGGGACATAGCAATCAGCCCCAGCATTTT.

The rearrangement uses TRBV9 and TRBJ2-5, with 9 bases lining up with TRBD1. Germline loops: CDR1 SGDLS, CDR2 YYNGEE. The CDR3 totals 15 residues. The trim removed 2 bases at V and 1 base at J, leaving 3 bases unmatched. The CDR3 loop reads CASSVQQGAQETQYF. Here the CDR3 DNA reads TGTGCCAGCAGCGTCCAACAGGGGGCCCAAGAGACCCAGTACTTC.

This clone came up a few times. The chain has TRBV28 and TRBJ1-1, with D possibly being TRBD1 (6 bases). The CDR3 sequence is 13 residues long. Trimming took off 8 bases at V and 0 bases at J, with 10 bases between the two ends. In germline, CDR1 is MDHEN, CDR2 SYDVKM. The DNA of the CDR3 is TGTGCCAGCTATAGGGGGTTGAACACTGAAGCTTTCTTT. It codes for CASYRGLNTEAFF.

J is TRBJ1-2 and V is TRBV28; 7 nucleotides line up with TRBD1. The J segment lost 7 bases and the V segment lost 5 bases, leaving 13 bases of the junction unmatched. Germline V gene lookup returns CDR1 MDHEN and CDR2 SYDVKM. The CDR3 totals 15 residues. The chain's CDR3 is CASSLDRNAPGGYTF. DNA for the CDR3: TGTGCCAGCAGTCTGGACAGGAATGCCCCTGGTGGCTACACCTTC.

The chain couples TRBV19 to TRBJ1-5; 8 nucleotides align to TRBD1. CDR1 LNHDA and CDR2 SQIVND come from the germline V gene (reference sequence). The CDR3 length is 15 residues. V lost 1 base and J lost 3; bases outside the gene matches: 2. The CDR3 bases are TGTGCCAGTAGTATAGGGGGACAGGCCAATCAGCCCCAGCATTTT. This codes for CASSIGGQANQPQHF. Full variable domain (outside the CDR3, taken from reference TRBV19 and TRBJ1-5): DGGITQSPKYLFRKEGQNVTLSCEQNLNHDAMYWYRQDPGQGLRLIYYSQIVNDFQKGDIAEGYSVSREKKESFPLTVTSAQKNPTAFYLCASSIGGQANQPQHFGDGTRLSIL.

V is TRBV5-1 and J is TRBJ1-5, with 8 bases that match TRBD1. From germline, CDR1 is SGHRS and CDR2 YFSETQ. CDR3 length: 14 residues. Trimming took 4 bases from V and 4 from J; bases not matched to a gene: 4. The CDR3 protein is CASSPGQANQPQHF. DNA for the CDR3: TGCGCCAGCAGCCCGGGACAGGCAAATCAGCCCCAGCATTTT.

The chain has TRBV10-2 and TRBJ1-1, with 10 bases that match TRBD1. The J segment lost 5 bases and the V segment lost 6 bases, leaving 12 bases of the junction unmatched. CDR1 is WSHSY, CDR2 SAAADI, per germline. There are 16 residues in the CDR3. The CDR3 loop is CASRAGTGVLLTEAFF. DNA of the CDR3: TGCGCCAGCAGAGCCGGGACAGGGGTTCTCCTTACTGAAGCTTTCTTT.

J is TRBJ1-2 and V is TRBV19; a possible D gene is TRBD1 (5 bases). The germline V gene encodes CDR1 LNHDA and CDR2 SQIVND (reference sequence). The CDR3 runs 17 residues. Trimming stripped 6 bases from V and 8 bases from J, with 28 bases between. CDR3 sequence (DNA): TGTGCCAGTAGGAGAAGAAATCAGGGCTTGGGAACGACCGGCTACACCTTC. Translating it yields CASRRRNQGLGTTGYTF.

This clone came up a few times. V and J are TRBV4-1 and TRBJ2-7, with D perhaps matching TRBD1 (6 bases). The germline V gene has CDR1 MGHRA and CDR2 YSYEKL. The ends were cut back, 2 bases at V and 6 bases at J, with 11 bases in the middle. CDR3 length: 13 residues. The CDR3 region has the DNA TGCGCCAGCAGCCAACGGACAGAATCCGAGCAGTACTTC. Encoded protein: CASSQRTESEQYF.

The CDR3 DNA reads TGCAGCGTTGCTACGGACAGGGTGGGCAATGGCTACACCTTC. It translates to CSVATDRVGNGYTF. V gene TRBV29-1 combines with J gene TRBJ1-2; 8 nucleotides line up with TRBD1. Germline V lookup: CDR1 SQVTM, CDR2 ANQGSEA. The CDR3 has 14 residues. Trimming removed 4 bases from V and 6 bases from J; junction bases left unmatched: 10.

This chain uses TRBV3-1 (or the pseudogene TRBV3-2) with TRBJ1-2; D call uncertain. Germline loops: CDR1 LGHDT, CDR2 YNNKEL (reference sequence). Trimming removed 1 base from V and 8 bases from J, with 17 bases in between. The length of the CDR3 is 15 residues. CDR3 residues: CASSQAPGNERGYTF. The CDR3 DNA sequence: TGTGCCAGCAGCCAAGCCCCGGGGAACGAGAGGGGCTACACCTTC.